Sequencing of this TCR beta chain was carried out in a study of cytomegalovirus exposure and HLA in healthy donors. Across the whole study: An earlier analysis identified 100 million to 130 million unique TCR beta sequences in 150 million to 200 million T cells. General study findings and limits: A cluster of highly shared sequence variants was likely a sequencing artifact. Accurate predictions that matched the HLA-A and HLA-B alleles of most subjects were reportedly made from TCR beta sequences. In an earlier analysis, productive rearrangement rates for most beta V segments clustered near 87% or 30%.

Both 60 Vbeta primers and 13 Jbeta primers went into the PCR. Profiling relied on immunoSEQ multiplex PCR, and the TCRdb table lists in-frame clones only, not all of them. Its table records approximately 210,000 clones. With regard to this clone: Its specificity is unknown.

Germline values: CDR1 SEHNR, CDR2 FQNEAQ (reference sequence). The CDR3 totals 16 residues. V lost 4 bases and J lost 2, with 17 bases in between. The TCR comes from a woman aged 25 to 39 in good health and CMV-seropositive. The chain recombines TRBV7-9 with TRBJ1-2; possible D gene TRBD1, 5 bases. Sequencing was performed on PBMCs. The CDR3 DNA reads TGTGCCAGCAGCTCCCCTCCAGGACACTTAAACTATGGCTACACCTTC. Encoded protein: CASSSPPGHLNYGYTF. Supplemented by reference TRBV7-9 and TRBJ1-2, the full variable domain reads DTGVSQNPRHKITKRGQNVTFRCDPISEHNRLYWYRQTLGQGPEFLTYFQNEAQLEKSRLLSDRFSAERPKGSFSTLEIQRTEQGDSAMYLCASSSPPGHLNYGYTFGSGTRLTVV.